This TCR beta chain is from a study of blood T cell repertoires in COVID-19 (dated by TCRdb to the early 2020s). Study-level background: The collaborator samples originated in the United States, Italy and Spain and spanned the acute and convalescent phases of COVID-19. A de-identified subject ID, COVID-19 status, age in years and sex were almost always included in the sample metadata. The samples were drawn from two sources: the first 160 participants of the ongoing ImmuneRACE study, and fewer than 1,500 subjects contributed by 6 global collaborators. Where available, HLA class I and class II types were obtained from metadata supplied by the sample provider rather than from assay-based typing. The prospective study material was composed of cDNA or gDNA derived from T cells, B-cell-depleted T cells, or PBMCs. The dataset comprised deeply sampled blood TCRbeta repertoires from subjects exposed to, actively infected with, or recovered from COVID-19. The repertoires were made available in a free public database intended to serve as a resource for research on the immune response to SARS-CoV-2.

Ends trimmed: V by 5 bases, J by 13 bases; bases unmatched to a gene: 12. The CDR3 measures 13 amino acids from cysteine to phenylalanine. The CDR3 DNA has 39 bases and is translated from base 1. Regarding this clone: It lacks a known antigen. Base qualities were left out, and no much larger clone turns up one base away.

The immunoSEQ Assay, a bias-controlled multiplex PCR, was used to amplify TCRbeta CDR3 regions from genomic DNA. The paper's processing steps were these. Nucleated cell counts per sample were estimated from amplification of reference gene primers within the assay. To quantify the absolute abundance of each unique TCRbeta CDR3 rearrangement, sequence reads were collapsed and filtered. For each sample, productive Simpson clonality was calculated as the square root of Simpson's diversity index across productive rearrangements. In its TCRdb copy, this immuneACCESS table keeps in-frame sequences only and misses some clones. Where compared with another copy, unresolved V genes explain less than half of these, and the others have no known cause. The DNA gave D and trimming, while V, J and clone size come from that table. Recorded for this sample are some 170,000 clones; about three quarters of them occurred a single time. In total, the top ten clones hold around 3% of the sample.

Study-wide findings and limitations: The quantity of clinical and demographic metadata differed by source and by participant and was supplied without curation.

Collaborating institutions collected whole blood in K2EDTA tubes following their own protocols. For TCRbeta analysis, collaborators shipped samples as frozen whole blood, isolated PBMCs, or DNA extracted from either of those sample types. The clonotype originates from a man aged 65 to 79 with acute or convalescent COVID-19. Recombination joined TRBV12-3 or TRBV12-4 with TRBJ1-2, and TRBD1 aligns with 8 junction nucleotides. Sequences were obtained from peripheral blood. This receptor has the CDR3 CASSVRTGLGGTF. The nucleotide sequence reads as follows: TGTGCCAGCAGTGTTCGGACAGGGTTGGGCGGCACCTTC.